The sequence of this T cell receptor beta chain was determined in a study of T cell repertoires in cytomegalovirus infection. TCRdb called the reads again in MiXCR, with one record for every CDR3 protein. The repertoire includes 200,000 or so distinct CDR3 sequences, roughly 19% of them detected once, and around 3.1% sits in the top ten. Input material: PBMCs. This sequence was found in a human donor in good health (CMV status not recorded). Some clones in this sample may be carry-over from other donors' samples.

DNA for the CDR3: TGTGCCAGCAGCTTATTGGGCCCCAGAACCGGGGAGCTGTTTTTT. Translation gives CASSLLGPRTGELFF. The V and J genes are TRBV7-2 and TRBJ2-2, with D hard to call. The CDR3 has 15 amino acids. CDR1 SGHTA and CDR2 FQGNSA come from the germline V gene. The ends were cut back, 2 bases at V and 5 bases at J, with 12 bases in the middle.